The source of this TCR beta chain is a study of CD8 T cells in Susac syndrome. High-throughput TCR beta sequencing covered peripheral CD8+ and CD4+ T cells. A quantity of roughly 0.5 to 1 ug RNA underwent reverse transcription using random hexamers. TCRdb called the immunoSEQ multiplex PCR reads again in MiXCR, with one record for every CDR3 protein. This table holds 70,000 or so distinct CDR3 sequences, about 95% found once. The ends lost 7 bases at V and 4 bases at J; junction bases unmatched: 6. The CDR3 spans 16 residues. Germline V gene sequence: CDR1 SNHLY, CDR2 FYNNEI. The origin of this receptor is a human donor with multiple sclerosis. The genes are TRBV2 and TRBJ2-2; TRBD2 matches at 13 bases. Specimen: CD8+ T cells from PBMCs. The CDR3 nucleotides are TGTGCCAGCAATCTCCGGACTAGCGGGGGCACCGGGGAGCTGTTTTTT. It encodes CASNLRTSGGTGELFF.